This TCR beta chain was sequenced for a study of OX40 agonist ivuxolimab in advanced cancers. Study summary: With a range of roughly 20 to 90, age averaged roughly 60 years, and 75% to 90% were male. Three patients got partial responses; one had hepatocellular carcinoma and two had cutaneous melanoma.

The ends were cut back, 7 bases at V and 4 bases at J, with 20 bases in the middle. Germline V gives CDR1 MNHNY, CDR2 SVGAGI (reference sequence). CDR3 size: 16 residues. Study outcomes and limitations: Clonal expansion by week 6 occurred in CD4+ and CD8+ blood T cells (at 0.1 to 3.0 mg/kg).

TCRdb's copy holds only in-frame clones and misses some; the assay was immunoSEQ multiplex PCR. The table shows 40,000 to 55,000 clones, with about 90% occurring only once. This clone was recorded only once. Its antigen is currently unknown. The chain employs TRBV6-6 and TRBJ2-1; a weak D match, TRBD1 (6 bases). Sample: CD4+ or CD8+ T cells sorted from blood, taken in a trial of the OX40 agonist ivuxolimab. This receptor was obtained from an adult with an advanced solid tumor such as melanoma, head and neck, liver or kidney cancer. The CDR3 sequence: CASNPWGTQVYNEQFF. The DNA of the CDR3 is TGTGCCAGCAATCCCTGGGGGACACAGGTTTACAATGAGCAGTTCTTC.